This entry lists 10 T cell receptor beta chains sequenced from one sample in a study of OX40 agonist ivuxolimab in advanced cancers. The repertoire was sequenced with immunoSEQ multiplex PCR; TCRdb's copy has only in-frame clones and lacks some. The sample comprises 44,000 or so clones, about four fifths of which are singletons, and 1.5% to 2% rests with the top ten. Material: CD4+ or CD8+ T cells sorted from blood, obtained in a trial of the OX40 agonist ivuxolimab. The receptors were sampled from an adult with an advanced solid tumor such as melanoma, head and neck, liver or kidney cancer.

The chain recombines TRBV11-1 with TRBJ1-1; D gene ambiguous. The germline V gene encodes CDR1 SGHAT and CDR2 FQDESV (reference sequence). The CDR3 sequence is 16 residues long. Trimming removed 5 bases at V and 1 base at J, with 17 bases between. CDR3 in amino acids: CASSPARGSKNTEAFF. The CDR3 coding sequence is TGTGCCAGCAGCCCTGCCCGTGGCAGCAAGAACACTGAAGCTTTCTTT.

CDR3 bases: TGTGCCAGCAGCTTGCAACGGGGCTACAATGAGCAGTTCTTC. Its protein is CASSLQRGYNEQFF. The chain uses TRBV7-2 and TRBJ2-1, with TRBD2 as a possible D gene (5 bases). With 3 bases removed from V and 3 bases from J, the gap between germline ends came to 9 bases. Per the germline V gene, CDR1 is SGHTA and CDR2 is FQGNSA. The CDR3 covers 14 residues.

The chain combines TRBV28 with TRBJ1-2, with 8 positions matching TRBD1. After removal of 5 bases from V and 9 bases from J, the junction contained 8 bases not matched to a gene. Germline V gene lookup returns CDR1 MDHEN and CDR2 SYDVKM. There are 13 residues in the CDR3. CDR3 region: CASSTRTGRSYTF. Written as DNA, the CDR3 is TGTGCCAGCAGTACACGGACAGGGAGAAGCTACACCTTC.

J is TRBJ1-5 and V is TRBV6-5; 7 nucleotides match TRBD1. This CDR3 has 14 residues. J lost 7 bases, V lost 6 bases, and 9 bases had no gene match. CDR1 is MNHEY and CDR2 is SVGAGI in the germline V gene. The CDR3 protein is CASSQQGMGQPQHF. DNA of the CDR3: TGTGCCAGCAGCCAACAGGGGATGGGACAGCCCCAGCATTTT.

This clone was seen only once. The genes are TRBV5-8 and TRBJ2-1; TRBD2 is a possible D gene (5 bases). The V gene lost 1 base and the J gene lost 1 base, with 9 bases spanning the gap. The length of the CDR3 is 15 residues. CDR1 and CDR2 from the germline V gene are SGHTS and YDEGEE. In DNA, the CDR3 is TGTGCCAGCAGCTTGCGGGGTATGTCCTACAATGAGCAGTTCTTC. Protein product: CASSLRGMSYNEQFF.

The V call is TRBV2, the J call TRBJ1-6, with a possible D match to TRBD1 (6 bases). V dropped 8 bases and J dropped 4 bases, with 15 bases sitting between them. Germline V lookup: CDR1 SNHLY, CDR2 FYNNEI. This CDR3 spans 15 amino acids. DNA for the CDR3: TGTGCCAGCGGGCCGGGACAAAGTTATAATTCACCCCTCCACTTT. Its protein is CASGPGQSYNSPLHF.

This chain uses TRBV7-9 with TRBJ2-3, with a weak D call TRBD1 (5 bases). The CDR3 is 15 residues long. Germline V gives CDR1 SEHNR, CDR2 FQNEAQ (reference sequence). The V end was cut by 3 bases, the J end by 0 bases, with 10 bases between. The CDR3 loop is CASSFNPGSTDTQYF. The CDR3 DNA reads TGTGCCAGCAGCTTTAATCCAGGGAGCACAGATACGCAGTATTTT.

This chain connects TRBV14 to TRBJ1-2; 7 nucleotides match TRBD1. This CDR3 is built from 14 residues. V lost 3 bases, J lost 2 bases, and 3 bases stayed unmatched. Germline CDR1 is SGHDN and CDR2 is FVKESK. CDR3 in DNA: TGTGCCAGCAGCCATTGGGACAGAAACTATGGCTACACCTTC. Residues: CASSHWDRNYGYTF.

DNA of the CDR3: TGCGCCAGCAGCCAACTAGACGGCCTGAACACTGAAGCTTTCTTT. Translating it yields CASSQLDGLNTEAFF. V is TRBV4-3 and J is TRBJ1-1; D is undetermined. The CDR3 is made up of 15 amino acids. Trimming took off 2 bases at V and 0 bases at J, with 10 bases between the two ends. The germline V gene has CDR1 LGHNA and CDR2 YSLEER.

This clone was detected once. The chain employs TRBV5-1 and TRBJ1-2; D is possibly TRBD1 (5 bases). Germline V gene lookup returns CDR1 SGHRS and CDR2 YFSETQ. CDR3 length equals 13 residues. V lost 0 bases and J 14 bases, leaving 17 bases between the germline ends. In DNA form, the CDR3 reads TGCGCCAGCAGCTTGGCGAATGGGGGTACCTCTACCTTC. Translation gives CASSLANGGTSTF.